This record covers a single TCR beta chain. The data stem from a study of circulating and synovial CD4+ cells in juvenile arthritis. Clones were sequenced by immunoSEQ multiplex PCR, and TCRdb holds only the in-frame ones, with some missing. Of 36,000 or so clones in the sample, around 96% were seen once. Trimming cost V 3 bases and J 8 bases, with 13 bases left between them. Per germline, CDR1 SNHLY and CDR2 FYNNEI. This CDR3 has 13 residues. Material for sequencing was CD4+ T cells from blood. The sequence came from a human donor with juvenile idiopathic arthritis. This chain connects TRBV2 to TRBJ1-2; weak D call: TRBD1 (6 bases). CDR3 nucleotide sequence: TGTGCCAGCAGTGAGGGGGGGGCGCAGGGCTACACCTTC. Its protein product is CASSEGGAQGYTF. The full variable domain, its missing parts supplied by reference TRBV2 and TRBJ1-2, is EPEVTQTPSHQVTQMGQEVILRCVPISNHLYFYWYRQILGQKVEFLVSFYNNEISEKSEIFDDQFSVERPDGSNFTLKIRSTKLEDSAMYFCASSEGGAQGYTFGSGTRLTVV.